The 24 T cell receptor beta chains given below trace back to one sample, sequenced in a study of patients and donors after allogeneic stem cell transplantation. TCRdb analysed the RT-PCR reads with MiXCR anew, one entry per CDR3 protein. The table has approximately 140,000 distinct CDR3 sequences, approximately 40% seen once. The sample taken for sequencing was blood, either unsorted or a sorted T cell fraction (not recorded which). These receptors all come from a human donor who was either an allogeneic HSCT recipient or a stem cell or donor lymphocyte infusion donor (not recorded which). It is not recorded whose cells these are; they may come from a transplant donor.

This clonotype occurred a few times. This sequence joins TRBV20-1 and TRBJ1-1, with D possibly TRBD1 on 6 matching bases. The V and J ends lost 6 bases and 3 bases respectively, with 17 bases between them. The length of the CDR3 is 14 residues. Germline CDR1 reads DFQATT; CDR2 reads SNEGSKA (reference sequence). The CDR3 sequence: CSAKGQMSYTEAFF. As DNA, the CDR3 is TGCAGTGCCAAAGGACAGATGTCGTACACTGAAGCTTTCTTT.

This CDR3 is CASSHLKQGLNTEAFF. The DNA for the CDR3 is TGTGCCAGCAGTCACTTAAAACAGGGGCTGAACACTGAAGCTTTCTTT. This sequence joins TRBV12-3 or TRBV12-4 and TRBJ1-1, with 7 bases identical to TRBD1. V gave up 5 bases and J gave up 0 bases; unmatched junction bases: 9. CDR3 length: 16 amino acids.

This rearrangement joins TRBV6-5 to TRBJ2-1; 8 positions match TRBD2. The CDR3 extends over 16 amino acids. CDR1 is MNHEY, CDR2 SVGAGI, per germline. Trimming cost V 6 bases and J 2 bases; bases outside gene matches: 9. CDR3 DNA sequence: TGTGCCAGCAGAAGACTAGCGTTGGGGACCTACAATGAGCAGTTCTTC. Translated: CASRRLALGTYNEQFF.

V gene TRBV28 combines with J gene TRBJ1-2; 8 bases are shared with TRBD1. V was clipped by 5 bases and J by 7 bases; unmatched bases: 12. This CDR3 spans 15 amino acids. The germline CDR1 and CDR2 sequences are MDHEN and SYDVKM. CDR3 DNA: TGTGCCAGCAGTCCCCCGGGACAGGCAGTCGGTGGCTACACCTTC. Its translation is CASSPPGQAVGGYTF.

The chain has TRBV27 and TRBJ2-5; perhaps D is TRBD1 or TRBD2 (5 bases each). V was pared by 4 bases and J by 3 bases, with 18 bases between. This CDR3 is built from 16 residues. CDR1 MNHEY and CDR2 SMNVEV come from the germline V gene (reference sequence). In DNA form, the CDR3 reads TGTGCCAGCAGTTGGGGGACCGGCGCTCCGAAAGAGACCCAGTACTTC. Translation: CASSWGTGAPKETQYF.

This clonotype was picked up many times. The chain uses TRBV12-3 or TRBV12-4 and TRBJ1-2, with 7 bases aligning to TRBD1. The trim removed 7 bases at V and 5 bases at J, leaving 10 bases unmatched. This CDR3 has 14 residues. CDR3 sequence: CASKGQQTDYGYTF. The CDR3 coding sequence is TGTGCCAGCAAGGGACAGCAAACCGATTATGGCTACACCTTC.

The V call is TRBV6-5, the J call TRBJ1-5, with TRBD1 matching 9 bases. J gave up 4 bases and V 0 bases, and 1 base lay outside the gene matches. CDR3 length: 15 amino acids. Germline values: CDR1 MNHEY, CDR2 SVGAGI. The CDR3 is CASSYSGQGNQPQHF. Here the CDR3 DNA reads TGTGCCAGCAGTTACTCCGGACAGGGGAATCAGCCCCAGCATTTT.

There are many counts of this clonotype. The V gene is TRBV12-3 or TRBV12-4, the J gene TRBJ1-1; no definite D call. This CDR3 region has 11 residues. V shed 6 bases and J shed 1 base, with 3 bases lying between them. Written as DNA, the CDR3 is TGTGCCAGCAGGGAGAACACTGAAGCTTTCTTT. It is translated as CASRENTEAFF.

The chain couples TRBV7-2 to TRBJ2-1, with D maybe TRBD1 (5 bases). The V end was cut by 5 bases, the J end by 7 bases, with 21 bases between. There are 16 residues in the CDR3. Germline values: CDR1 SGHTA, CDR2 FQGNSA. The DNA of the CDR3 is TGTGCCAGCAGCCCAACGATTCGAGGATCAGGGAATGAGCAGTTCTTC. Encoded protein: CASSPTIRGSGNEQFF.

This clonotype was picked up many times. DNA of the CDR3: TGTGCCAGCAGTTTGAGCTCCAGACTTTATTCACCCCTCCACTTT. It is translated as CASSLSSRLYSPLHF. The chain combines TRBV12-3 or TRBV12-4 with TRBJ1-6, with D unresolved. The CDR3 extends over 15 amino acids. With 3 bases removed from V and 8 bases from J, the gap between germline ends came to 14 bases.

The chain uses TRBV25-1 and TRBJ1-1; D might be TRBD1 (5 bases). Trimming took off 4 bases at V and 7 bases at J, with 13 bases between the two ends. Germline V gene lookup returns CDR1 MGHDK and CDR2 SYGVNS. The CDR3 runs to 13 residues. The CDR3: CASSGGTAGEAFF. CDR3 sequence (DNA): TGTGCCAGCAGTGGCGGGACGGCCGGTGAAGCTTTCTTT.

The chain recombines TRBV6-6 with TRBJ1-6, with D hard to call. The CDR3 extends over 16 amino acids. Germline loops: CDR1 MNHNY, CDR2 SVGAGI (reference sequence). Deletions cut 8 bases from V and 1 base from J, with 15 bases between. CDR3 DNA: TGTGCCAGCGGTATTGGGCTCGCTTCCTATAATTCACCCCTCCACTTT. As protein: CASGIGLASYNSPLHF.

This clonotype occurred many times. The chain carries TRBV29-1 and TRBJ1-2; 8 bases match TRBD1. The CDR3 is made up of 13 amino acids. Germline V CDR1 and CDR2: SQVTM, ANQGSEA. V shed 7 bases and J 4 bases; nucleotides not matched to a gene: 8. This chain's CDR3 is CSADGQGVYGYTF. The CDR3 DNA reads TGCAGCGCTGACGGACAGGGTGTCTATGGCTACACCTTC.

CDR3 protein: CASSPTGAVQDQYF. CDR3 in DNA: TGCGCCAGCAGCCCGACAGGGGCGGTTCAAGATCAGTACTTC. J is TRBJ2-4 and V is TRBV5-1, with 8 bases matching TRBD1. V was pared by 4 bases and J by 12 bases, with 12 bases of the junction left unmatched. There are 14 residues in the CDR3. Germline lookup yields CDR1 SGHRS and CDR2 YFSETQ.

The V gene is TRBV5-1, the J gene TRBJ2-1, with 11 bases lining up with TRBD2. V lost 2 bases to trimming and J lost 10 bases; unmatched junction nucleotides: 8. CDR3 size: 15 residues. Germline V gives CDR1 SGHRS, CDR2 YFSETQ. CDR3 nucleotide sequence: TGCGCCAGCAGCTTCCTAGCGGGGGGTATTGAGGAGCAGTTCTTC. Translating it yields CASSFLAGGIEEQFF.

This chain joins TRBV7-2 and TRBJ1-2; the match to TRBD1 covers 10 bases. The CDR3 spans 13 residues. J lost 7 bases, V lost 6 bases, and 5 bases had no gene match. CDR1 and CDR2 from the germline V gene are SGHTA and FQGNSA. In nucleotides, the CDR3 is TGTGCCAGCAGTCCCGACAGGGGGCCTGGCTACACCTTC. It encodes CASSPDRGPGYTF. The whole variable domain, filled in from reference TRBV7-2 and TRBJ1-2, reads GAGVSQSPSNKVTEKGKDVELRCDPISGHTALYWYRQSLGQGLEFLIYFQGNSAPDKSGLPSDRFSAERTGGSVSTLTIQRTQQEDSAVYLCASSPDRGPGYTFGSGTRLTVV.

This clonotype came up a few times. This chain connects TRBV20-1 to TRBJ2-3, with 12 nucleotides matching TRBD2. J was trimmed by 3 bases and V by 4 bases; bases with no gene match: 8. The germline V gene has CDR1 DFQATT and CDR2 SNEGSKA (reference sequence). CDR3 length equals 16 residues. The CDR3 region is CSATSSGGVRTDTQYF. The CDR3 DNA reads TGCAGTGCTACATCTAGCGGGGGGGTTAGGACAGATACGCAGTATTTT.

For this clonotype: Here the CDR3 omits its conserved ending phenylalanine or tryptophan, so a read error is the likely source. The chain has TRBV24-1 and TRBJ1-2, with D perhaps matching TRBD1 (6 bases). Germline values: CDR1 KGHDR, CDR2 SFDVKD. The CDR3 is 14 residues long. Trimming removed 3 bases at V and 4 bases at J, with 11 bases between. This CDR3 reads CATSDRQVPYGYTL. The CDR3 coding sequence is TGTGCCACCAGTGATCGACAGGTTCCCTATGGCTACACCTTG.

This rearrangement joins TRBV29-1 to TRBJ1-1; TRBD1 might be the D (5 bases). The CDR3 runs to 12 residues. The germline CDR1 and CDR2 sequences are SQVTM and ANQGSEA. The ends were cut back, 7 bases at V and 0 bases at J, with 9 bases in the middle. The CDR3 region is CSAWTLNTEAFF. The CDR3 DNA reads TGCAGCGCCTGGACACTGAACACTGAAGCTTTCTTT.

This rearrangement joins TRBV27 to TRBJ2-2; 13 nucleotides line up with TRBD2. V shed 5 bases, J shed 4 bases, and the junction held 4 bases outside the gene matches. The CDR3 is 16 residues long. Per germline, CDR1 MNHEY and CDR2 SMNVEV (reference sequence). The CDR3 DNA reads as TGTGCCAGCAGTCCGAGACTAGCGGGGGGCACCGGGGAGCTGTTTTTT. Its translation is CASSPRLAGGTGELFF.

The chain links TRBV4-2 to TRBJ1-1; 7 bases match TRBD1. Germline CDR1 is LGHNA and CDR2 is YNFKEQ. J lost 6 bases, V lost 4 bases, and 11 bases had no gene match. The CDR3 is made up of 15 amino acids. The CDR3 DNA is TGTGCCAGCAGCCTAGCTGACAGGGAGATACCTGAAGCTTTCTTT. Protein: CASSLADREIPEAFF.

The chain links TRBV29-1 to TRBJ1-1, with D hard to call. The CDR3 loop spans 13 amino acids. Germline V CDR1 and CDR2: SQVTM, ANQGSEA. The V end was cut by 6 bases, the J end by 0 bases, with 11 bases between. Here the CDR3 reads CSVETRMNTEAFF. The CDR3 nucleotides are TGCAGCGTCGAGACAAGGATGAACACTGAAGCTTTCTTT.

The table lists this clonotype with many counts. The chain couples TRBV12-3 or TRBV12-4 to TRBJ1-1, with D perhaps TRBD1 (5 bases). The CDR3 runs 15 residues. V shed 4 bases and J shed 1 base, with 13 bases lying between them. CDR3 nucleotides: TGTGCCAGCAGTTGGGGGTCCCGCCCGAACACTGAAGCTTTCTTT. This encodes CASSWGSRPNTEAFF.

This clonotype was detected only a few times. The chain joins TRBV20-1 to TRBJ1-1; TRBD1 agrees at 9 bases. The CDR3 runs 13 residues. J gave up 5 bases and V 5 bases, and 6 bases lay outside the gene matches. CDR1 is DFQATT and CDR2 is SNEGSKA in the germline V gene (reference sequence). CDR3 protein: CSAHRGRRTEAFF. For the CDR3, the DNA is TGCAGTGCTCACAGGGGGCGGAGGACTGAAGCTTTCTTT.